A single sample gave rise to the 20 T cell receptor beta chains below, sequenced in a study of T cell changes during pregnancy in multiple sclerosis. Data came from immunoSEQ multiplex PCR; TCRdb stores just in-frame clones and leaves some out. The sample shows roughly 12,000 clones, roughly nine tenths of them seen only once. Here the sequenced sample was CD8+ T cells from peripheral blood mononuclear cells, taken in the second trimester of pregnancy. The origin of the receptors is a female donor in good health, enrolled as a control in a pregnancy study.

V and J are TRBV21-1 and TRBJ1-2; TRBD1 is the table's D call, not checked against the DNA. TRBV21-1 corresponds to a pseudogene. The CDR3 is made up of 16 amino acids. CDR3 DNA: TGTGCCAGCACGACCTGGGCGTGCTCCAGTCGTCGTGGCTACACCTTC. Translation gives CASTTWACSSRRGYTF.

The chain combines TRBV7-6 with TRBJ1-1; 12 bases are a match to TRBD1. Germline trimming cut 5 bases from V and 6 bases from J; bases unmatched to any gene: 7. There are 15 residues in the CDR3. Germline V gene lookup returns CDR1 SGHVS and CDR2 FNYEAQ. The CDR3 protein is CASSGGTGGRAEAFF. CDR3 sequence (DNA): TGTGCCAGCAGCGGAGGGACAGGGGGCCGGGCTGAAGCTTTCTTT.

The chain carries TRBV10-3 and TRBJ2-4; 10 nucleotides align to TRBD2. The length of the CDR3 is 16 residues. Germline V lookup: CDR1 ENHRY, CDR2 SYGVKD. J gave up 8 bases and V 1 base, and 8 bases lay outside the gene matches. The DNA of the CDR3 is TGTGCCATCAGTGAGTTTGAGCGGGGGGGCCTGGACATTCAGTACTTC. This translates into CAISEFERGGLDIQYF.

The chain carries TRBV10-3 and TRBJ2-1; 9 bases agree with TRBD2. The CDR3 contains 17 residues. The V segment lost 0 bases and the J segment 5 bases; nucleotides outside the gene matches: 8. The V gene's germline CDR1 is ENHRY and CDR2 SYGVKD. DNA of the CDR3: TGTGCCATCAGTGAGTCCGAGGCTAGCGGGGATCACAATGAGCAGTTCTTC. Translation: CAISESEASGDHNEQFF.

On this clone itself: This specimen includes other DNA sequences encoding the same CDR3. This chain joins TRBV27 and TRBJ1-1; tentative D call: TRBD1 (6 bases). Germline CDR1 and CDR2: MNHEY and SMNVEV (reference sequence). The V and J ends lost 6 bases and 1 base respectively, with 6 bases between them. The CDR3 length is 12 residues. Here the CDR3 DNA reads TGTGCCAGCAGGACAGGGAACACTGAAGCTTTCTTT. It encodes CASRTGNTEAFF.

The chain couples TRBV18 to TRBJ1-2; D possibly corresponds to TRBD1 (5 bases). The germline gives CDR1 KGHSH, CDR2 LQKENI. This CDR3 has 12 residues. Trimming took off 8 bases at V and 7 bases at J, with 14 bases between the two ends. The CDR3 bases are TGTGCCAGCAGTTACGTCGGGGGTGGCTACACCTTC. Its translation is CASSYVGGGYTF.

The chain is built from TRBV5-1 and TRBJ1-2; D remains unclear. The germline gives CDR1 SGHRS, CDR2 YFSETQ. This CDR3 comprises 13 residues. Trimming shortened V by 1 base and J by 4 bases, and 8 bases separated the two germline ends. CDR3 region: CASSLSQLYGYTF. The CDR3, as DNA: TGCGCCAGCAGCTTGTCACAGCTCTATGGCTACACCTTC.

The V call is TRBV27, the J call TRBJ2-5; 7 bases are a match to TRBD2. From germline, CDR1 is MNHEY and CDR2 SMNVEV (reference sequence). This CDR3 region has 13 residues. Trimming cost V 3 bases and J 4 bases; bases outside gene matches: 2. The DNA of the CDR3 is TGTGCCAGCAGTTTGTGGGGGGGAGAGACCCAGTACTTC. Translating it yields CASSLWGGETQYF.

The genes are TRBV19 and TRBJ2-2; 11 positions agree with TRBD2. Germline V gene sequence: CDR1 LNHDA, CDR2 SQIVND (reference sequence). Trimming cost V 5 bases and J 7 bases; bases outside gene matches: 12. The CDR3 sequence is 17 residues long. The CDR3 DNA reads TGTGCCAGTAGTCACCTAGCGGGAGGCGGGGGAGGCGGGGAGCTGTTTTTT. Translation: CASSHLAGGGGGGELFF.

J is TRBJ1-5 and V is TRBV30, with TRBD1 as a possible D gene (6 bases). CDR3 length: 15 residues. The germline V gene has CDR1 GTSNPN and CDR2 SVGIG (reference sequence). Trimming took off 0 bases at V and 3 bases at J, with 12 bases between the two ends. Written as DNA, the CDR3 is TGTGCCTGGAGTGTAGCGGGGGCCTACAATCAGCCCCAGCATTTT. This codes for CAWSVAGAYNQPQHF. The full variable domain, in which reference TRBV30 and TRBJ1-5 provide the parts outside the CDR3, is SQTIHQWPATLVQPVGSPLSLECTVEGTSNPNLYWYRQAAGRGLQLLFYSVGIGQISSEVPQNLSASRPQDRQFILSSKKLLLSDSGFYLCAWSVAGAYNQPQHFGDGTRLSIL.

The V call is TRBV6-5, the J call TRBJ2-7, with a tentative D call TRBD1 (5 bases). Trimming cost V 5 bases and J 3 bases, with 5 bases left between them. CDR1 and CDR2 from the germline V gene are MNHEY and SVGAGI. The CDR3 has 11 residues. The DNA of the CDR3 is TGTGCCAGCAGTGACAGCTACGAGCAGTACTTC. This sequence encodes CASSDSYEQYF.

The chain links TRBV7-9 to TRBJ1-2; TRBD1 agrees at 8 bases. The germline CDR1 and CDR2 sequences are SEHNR and FQNEAQ (reference sequence). The V segment lost 2 bases and the J segment 8 bases; nucleotides outside the gene matches: 4. CDR3 length: 13 residues. CDR3 nucleotide sequence: TGTGCCAGCAGCTTATCAGGGGGCGACGGCTACACCTTC. This gives the protein CASSLSGGDGYTF. Together with reference TRBV7-9 and TRBJ1-2, the CDR3 gives the full variable domain: DTGVSQNPRHKITKRGQNVTFRCDPISEHNRLYWYRQTLGQGPEFLTYFQNEAQLEKSRLLSDRFSAERPKGSFSTLEIQRTEQGDSAMYLCASSLSGGDGYTFGSGTRLTVV.

The genes are TRBV27 and TRBJ2-1; possible D gene TRBD1, 5 bases. V was shortened by 0 bases and J by 5 bases, with 11 bases between the two germline ends. The CDR3 is 15 residues long. The germline CDR1 and CDR2 sequences are MNHEY and SMNVEV (reference sequence). The CDR3, as DNA: TGTGCCAGCAGTTTATCTGTGGCAGGGAACAATGAGCAGTTCTTC. Translation gives CASSLSVAGNNEQFF.

V gene TRBV6-6 combines with J gene TRBJ1-2; D possibly corresponds to TRBD1 (6 bases). V shed 2 bases and J shed 8 bases, with 15 bases lying between them. The CDR3 is 14 residues long. Germline V CDR1 and CDR2: MNHNY, SVGAGI (reference sequence). CDR3 bases: TGTGCCAGCAGTTACCGGTGGCAGGGGATCGGCTACACCTTC. Translating it yields CASSYRWQGIGYTF.

The V and J genes are TRBV9 and TRBJ1-2, with D perhaps matching TRBD1 (5 bases). Germline CDR1 reads SGDLS; CDR2 reads YYNGEE. V shed 3 bases and J shed 4 bases, with 7 bases lying between them. The CDR3 is 12 residues long. CDR3 amino acids: CASSAGFYGYTF. The CDR3 DNA is TGTGCCAGCAGCGCAGGGTTCTATGGCTACACCTTC.

The chain uses TRBV2 and TRBJ2-7; D is possibly TRBD1 (6 bases). From germline, CDR1 is SNHLY and CDR2 FYNNEI. The germline V and J ends were trimmed by 6 bases and 1 base, with 19 bases remaining between them. The CDR3 sequence is 16 residues long. CDR3 amino acids: CASSTPVDRISYEQYF. Here the CDR3 DNA reads TGTGCCAGCAGCACTCCCGTCGACAGGATTTCCTACGAGCAGTACTTC. Together with reference TRBV2 and TRBJ2-7, the CDR3 gives the full variable domain: EPEVTQTPSHQVTQMGQEVILRCVPISNHLYFYWYRQILGQKVEFLVSFYNNEISEKSEIFDDQFSVERPDGSNFTLKIRSTKLEDSAMYFCASSTPVDRISYEQYFGPGTRLTVT.

The chain links TRBV7-9 to TRBJ2-3; TRBD2 matches 7 bases. V lost 5 bases to trimming and J lost 6 bases; unmatched junction nucleotides: 11. Germline assignment: CDR1 SEHNR and CDR2 FQNEAQ (reference sequence). CDR3 length equals 15 residues. The CDR3 nucleotides read TGTGCCAGCAGCGTGAGTGGGGGGGTCGCCGATACGCAGTATTTT. It encodes CASSVSGGVADTQYF.

This clone is labeled as large (0.1 to 1%). The chain carries TRBV2 and TRBJ1-6; 9 bases align to TRBD1. The CDR3 length is 14 residues. The V segment lost 6 bases and the J segment 7 bases; nucleotides outside the gene matches: 4. CDR1 SNHLY and CDR2 FYNNEI come from the germline V gene. DNA for the CDR3: TGTGCCAGCAGCGCAGGGACAGGGAATTCACCCCTCCACTTT. It yields the protein CASSAGTGNSPLHF.

By share, this clone counts as medium-sized. The V and J genes are TRBV20-1 and TRBJ2-1; tentatively, D is TRBD2 (5 bases). This CDR3 region has 11 residues. Germline CDR1 DFQATT, CDR2 SNEGSKA (reference sequence). Trimming took off 3 bases at V and 8 bases at J, with 8 bases between the two ends. The CDR3 is CSAREVYEQFF. The CDR3 nucleotides are TGCAGTGCTAGGGAGGTCTATGAGCAGTTCTTC.

The chain carries TRBV7-2 and TRBJ2-7; no firm D call. V was pared by 2 bases and J by 4 bases, with 9 bases between. Looked up from germline, CDR1 is SGHTA and CDR2 is FQGNSA. The CDR3 extends over 13 amino acids. In nucleotides, the CDR3 is TGTGCCAGCAGCTTACGGTCCACTTACGAGCAGTACTTC. Its protein product is CASSLRSTYEQYF.